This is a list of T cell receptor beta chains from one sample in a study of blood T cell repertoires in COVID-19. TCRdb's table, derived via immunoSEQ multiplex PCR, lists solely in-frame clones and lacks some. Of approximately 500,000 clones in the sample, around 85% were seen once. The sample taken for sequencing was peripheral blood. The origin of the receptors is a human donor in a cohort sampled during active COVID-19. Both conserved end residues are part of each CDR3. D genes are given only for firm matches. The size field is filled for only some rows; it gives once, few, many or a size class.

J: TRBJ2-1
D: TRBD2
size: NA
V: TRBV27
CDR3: CASSRLAGGPGEQFF
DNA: TGTGCCAGCAGCCGACTAGCGGGAGGGCCGGGGGAGCAGTTCTTC

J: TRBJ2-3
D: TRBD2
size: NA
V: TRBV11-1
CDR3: CASSLRGSTDTQYF
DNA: TGTGCCAGCAGCTTGCGGGGGAGCACAGATACGCAGTATTTT

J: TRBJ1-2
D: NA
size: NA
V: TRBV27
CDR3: CASSLSRAGVGSYGYTF
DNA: TGTGCCAGCAGTTTAAGCCGGGCAGGGGTGGGATCCTATGGCTACACCTTC

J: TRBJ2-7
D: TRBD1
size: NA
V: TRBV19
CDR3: CASSTGQLEQYF
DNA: TGTGCCAGTAGTACGGGACAGCTTGAGCAGTACTTC

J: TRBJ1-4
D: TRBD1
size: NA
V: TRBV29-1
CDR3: CSVVYGTGEKLFF
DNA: TGCAGCGTCGTGTACGGGACAGGGGAAAAACTGTTTTTT

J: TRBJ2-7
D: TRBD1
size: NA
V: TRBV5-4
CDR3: CASSLYQGATHEQYF
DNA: TGTGCCAGCAGCTTGTACCAGGGGGCTACCCACGAGCAGTACTTC

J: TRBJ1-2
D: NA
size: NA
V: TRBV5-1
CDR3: CASSLTAGDYGYTF
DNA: TGCGCCAGCAGCTTGACGGCAGGCGACTATGGCTACACCTTC

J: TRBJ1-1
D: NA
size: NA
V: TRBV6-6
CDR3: CASSYSKGDAEAFF
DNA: TGTGCCAGCAGTTACTCGAAGGGGGACGCTGAAGCTTTCTTT

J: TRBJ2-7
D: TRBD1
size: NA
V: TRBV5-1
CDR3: CASSPRQGAYEQYF
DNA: TGCGCCAGCAGCCCCCGACAGGGGGCCTACGAGCAGTACTTC

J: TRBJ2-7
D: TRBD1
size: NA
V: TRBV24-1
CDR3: CATSSPGGVLGEQYF
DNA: TGTGCCACCTCCTCTCCAGGGGGCGTACTGGGGGAGCAGTACTTC

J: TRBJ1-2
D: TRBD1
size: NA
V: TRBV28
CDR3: CASSFPTGVNYGYTF
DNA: TGTGCCAGCAGTTTCCCGACAGGGGTGAACTATGGCTACACCTTC

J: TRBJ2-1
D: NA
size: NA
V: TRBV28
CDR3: CASRFGGSNEQFF
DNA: TGTGCCAGTCGTTTTGGTGGGAGCAATGAGCAGTTCTTC

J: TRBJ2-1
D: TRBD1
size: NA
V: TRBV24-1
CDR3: CATSVSRGNNEQFF
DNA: TGTGCCACCAGTGTCTCCAGGGGGAACAATGAGCAGTTCTTC

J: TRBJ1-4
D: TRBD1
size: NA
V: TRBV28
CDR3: CASSEQGALLEKLFF
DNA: TGTGCCAGCAGTGAGCAGGGGGCCTTATTGGAAAAACTGTTTTTT

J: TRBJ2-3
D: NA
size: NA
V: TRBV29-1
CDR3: CSVRRVTDTQYF
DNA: TGCAGCGTACGTCGGGTCACAGATACGCAGTATTTT

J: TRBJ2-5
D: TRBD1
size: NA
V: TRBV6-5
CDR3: CASRGTGGSTRTQYF
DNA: TGTGCCAGCAGGGGAACAGGGGGAAGCACGCGGACCCAGTACTTC

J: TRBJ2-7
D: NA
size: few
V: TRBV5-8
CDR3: CASTPLRASYEQYF
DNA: TGTGCCAGCACCCCCTTGCGGGCCTCCTACGAGCAGTACTTC

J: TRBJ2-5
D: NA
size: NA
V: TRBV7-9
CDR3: CASSLAGSQETQYF
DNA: TGTGCCAGCAGCTTAGCTGGGAGCCAAGAGACCCAGTACTTC

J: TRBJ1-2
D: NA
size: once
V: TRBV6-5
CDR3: CATRPLNTGTYGYTF
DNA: TGTGCCACCAGGCCCTTGAACACAGGGACGTATGGCTACACCTTC

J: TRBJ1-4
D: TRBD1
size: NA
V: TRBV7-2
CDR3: CASSVKPGQGANEKLFF
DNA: TGTGCCAGCAGCGTTAAACCGGGACAGGGTGCTAATGAAAAACTGTTTTTT

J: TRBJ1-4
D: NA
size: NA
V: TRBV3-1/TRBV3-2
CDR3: CASSQDRGINEKLFF
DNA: TGTGCCAGCAGCCAAGATCGGGGGATAAATGAAAAACTGTTTTTT

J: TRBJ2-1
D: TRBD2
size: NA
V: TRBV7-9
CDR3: CASSSTATSGPQGSEQFF
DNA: TGTGCCAGCAGCTCTACCGCGACTAGCGGGCCCCAAGGAAGTGAGCAGTTCTTC

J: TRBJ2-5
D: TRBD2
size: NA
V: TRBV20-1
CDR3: CSASRLAGVSDETQYF
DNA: TGCAGTGCTAGTAGGCTAGCGGGAGTATCGGACGAGACCCAGTACTTC

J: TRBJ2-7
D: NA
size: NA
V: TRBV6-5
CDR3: CASSYELAGRFEQYF
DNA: TGTGCCAGCAGTTACGAACTGGCGGGACGGTTCGAGCAGTACTTC

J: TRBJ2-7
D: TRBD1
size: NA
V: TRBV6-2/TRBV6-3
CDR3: CASSYQGVSYEQYF
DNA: TGTGCCAGCAGTTACCAGGGGGTCTCCTACGAGCAGTACTTC

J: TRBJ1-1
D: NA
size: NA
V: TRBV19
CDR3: CASSLQADTEAFF
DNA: TGTGCCAGTAGCCTGCAAGCGGACACTGAAGCTTTCTTT

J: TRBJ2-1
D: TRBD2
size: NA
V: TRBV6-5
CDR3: CASSYSRTGGEQFF
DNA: TGTGCCAGCAGTTACTCGAGGACGGGAGGGGAGCAGTTCTTC

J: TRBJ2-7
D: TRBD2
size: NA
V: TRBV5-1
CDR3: CASSFGTSGLSYEQYF
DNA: TGCGCCAGCAGCTTCGGGACTAGCGGCCTGTCCTACGAGCAGTACTTC

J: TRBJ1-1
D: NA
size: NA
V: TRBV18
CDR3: CASSPPVRTAEAFF
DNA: TGTGCCAGCTCACCACCGGTAAGGACAGCTGAAGCTTTCTTT

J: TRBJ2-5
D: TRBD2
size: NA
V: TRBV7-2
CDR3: CASSFSAGGSPQYF
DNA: TGTGCCAGCAGCTTTTCGGCGGGAGGGTCGCCCCAGTACTTC

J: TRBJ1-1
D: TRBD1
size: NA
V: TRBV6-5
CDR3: CASSSGQAPRAFF
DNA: TGTGCCAGCAGTTCTGGACAGGCGCCGCGAGCTTTCTTT

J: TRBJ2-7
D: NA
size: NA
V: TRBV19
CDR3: CASSRGAHEQYF
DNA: TGTGCCAGTAGCCGGGGAGCCCACGAGCAGTACTTC

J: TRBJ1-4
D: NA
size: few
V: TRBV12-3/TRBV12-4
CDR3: CASSFEEKLFF
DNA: TGTGCCAGCAGTTTCGAGGAAAAACTGTTTTTT